The 4 T cell receptor beta chains given below trace back to one sample, sequenced in a study of T cells in Graves' hyperthyroidism and ophthalmopathy (dated by TCRdb to about 2019). Library preparation employed multiplex PCR. The sequencing machine was an Illumina HiSeq 2000. TCR beta CDR3 regions were amplified from RNA transcripts. The TCR CDR3 was subjected to a first round of RT-PCR using the HTBI primer set and the Qiagen OneStep RT-PCR kit. Clones were called with MiXCR by TCRdb after fastp trimmed the public reads at Q25, and only in-frame beta chains were retained. Rows are unified per CDR3 protein, each entry keeping the most common DNA and genes. Across this sample there are hundreds of thousands of distinct CDR3 sequences, with roughly a third seen only once. The ten largest clones add up to around a third of the sample. Sample: blood. The receptors derive from a woman aged 40 to 55 with Graves' hyperthyroidism.

Worth noting for this clonotype: One junction end disagrees with the germline gene, perhaps due to a read error. The rearrangement links TRBV7-9 to TRBJ2-7; no clear D gene. The CDR3 loop spans 16 amino acids. Germline V gives CDR1 SEHNR, CDR2 FQNEAQ (reference sequence). This CDR3 reads CASSQQLRRKGLEQYF. The CDR3 DNA reads as TGCGCCAGCAGCCAGCAACTCAGGAGAAAAGGCCTCGAGCAGTACTTC.

The CDR3 nucleotides are TGTGCCAGCAGCTCCTTAGCGGGGGGCGACGTCATTCAAGATACGCAGTATTTT. Amino acid sequence: CASSSLAGGDVIQDTQYF. The chain carries TRBV7-2 and TRBJ2-3, with 10 bases that match TRBD2. Germline-derived CDR1 and CDR2 are SGHTA and FQGNSA. This CDR3 spans 18 amino acids. V lost 4 bases to trimming and J lost 5 bases; unmatched junction nucleotides: 15.

The count of this clonotype is one. The rearrangement joins TRBV5-4 to TRBJ2-3, with 7 bases aligning to TRBD2. The CDR3 runs to 14 residues. V trimming: 7 bases; J trimming: 1 base; junction bases outside the gene matches: 6. Per the germline V gene, CDR1 is SGHNT and CDR2 is YYREEE (reference sequence). The CDR3 loop is CASPGAGGTDTQYF. CDR3 bases: TGTGCCAGCCCCGGGGCGGGGGGCACAGATACGCAGTATTTT.

The chain is built from TRBV7-9 and TRBJ2-7; possible D gene TRBD2, 7 bases. V lost 6 bases, J lost 3 bases, and 18 bases lay in between. The germline V gene has CDR1 SEHNR and CDR2 FQNEAQ (reference sequence). CDR3 size: 15 residues. The CDR3: CASSAVIGGVYEQYF. CDR3 nucleotides: TGTGCCAGCAGTGCAGTTATAGGGGGGGTCTACGAGCAGTACTTC.